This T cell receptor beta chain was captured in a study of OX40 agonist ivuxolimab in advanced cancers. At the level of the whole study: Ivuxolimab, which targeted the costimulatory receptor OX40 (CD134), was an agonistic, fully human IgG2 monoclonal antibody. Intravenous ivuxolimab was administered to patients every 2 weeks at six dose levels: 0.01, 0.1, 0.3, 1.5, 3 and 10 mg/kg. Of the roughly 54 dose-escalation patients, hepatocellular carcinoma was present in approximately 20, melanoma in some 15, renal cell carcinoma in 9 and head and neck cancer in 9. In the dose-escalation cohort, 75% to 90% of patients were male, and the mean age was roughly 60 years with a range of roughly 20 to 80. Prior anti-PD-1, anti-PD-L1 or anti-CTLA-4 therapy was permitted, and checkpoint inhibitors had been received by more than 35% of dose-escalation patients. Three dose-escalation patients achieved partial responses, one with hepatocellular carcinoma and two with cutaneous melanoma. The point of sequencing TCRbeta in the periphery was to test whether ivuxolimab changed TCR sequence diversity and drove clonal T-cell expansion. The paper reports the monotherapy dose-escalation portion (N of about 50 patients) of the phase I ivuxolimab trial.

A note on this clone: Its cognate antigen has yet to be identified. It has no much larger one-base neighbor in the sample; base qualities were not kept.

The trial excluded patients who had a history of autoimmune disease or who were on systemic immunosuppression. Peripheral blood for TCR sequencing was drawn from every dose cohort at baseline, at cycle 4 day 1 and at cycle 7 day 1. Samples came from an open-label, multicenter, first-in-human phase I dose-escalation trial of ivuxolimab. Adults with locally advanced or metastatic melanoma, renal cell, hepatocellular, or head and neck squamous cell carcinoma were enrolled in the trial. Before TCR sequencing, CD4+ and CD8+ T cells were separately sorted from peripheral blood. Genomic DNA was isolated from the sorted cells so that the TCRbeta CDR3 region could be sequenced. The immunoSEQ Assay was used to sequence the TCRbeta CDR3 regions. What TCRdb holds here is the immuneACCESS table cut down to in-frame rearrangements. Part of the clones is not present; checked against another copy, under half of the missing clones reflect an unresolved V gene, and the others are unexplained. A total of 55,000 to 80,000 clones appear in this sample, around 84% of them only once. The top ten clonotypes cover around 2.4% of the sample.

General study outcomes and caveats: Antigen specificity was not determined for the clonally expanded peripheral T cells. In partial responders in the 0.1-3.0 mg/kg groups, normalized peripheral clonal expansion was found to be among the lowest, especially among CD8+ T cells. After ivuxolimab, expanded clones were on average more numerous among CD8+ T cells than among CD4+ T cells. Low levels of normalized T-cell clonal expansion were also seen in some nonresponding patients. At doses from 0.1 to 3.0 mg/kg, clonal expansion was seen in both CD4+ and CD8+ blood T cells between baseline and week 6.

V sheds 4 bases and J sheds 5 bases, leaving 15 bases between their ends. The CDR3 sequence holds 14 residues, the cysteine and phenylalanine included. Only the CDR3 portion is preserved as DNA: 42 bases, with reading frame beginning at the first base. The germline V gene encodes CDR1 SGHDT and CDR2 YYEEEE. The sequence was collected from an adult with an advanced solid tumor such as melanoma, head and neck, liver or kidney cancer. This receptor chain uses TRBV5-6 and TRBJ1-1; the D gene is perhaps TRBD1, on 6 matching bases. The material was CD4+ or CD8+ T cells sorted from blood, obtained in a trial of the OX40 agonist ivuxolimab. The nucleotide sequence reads TGTGCCAGCAGCCAATGGACAGCCCCGACTGAAGCTTTCTTT. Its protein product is CASSQWTAPTEAFF.